The 23 T cell receptor beta chains given below trace back to one sample, sequenced in a study of blood T cell repertoires in COVID-19. Measured with immunoSEQ multiplex PCR; TCRdb has only the in-frame clones, and not every one. The table has 200,000 to 250,000 clones, about 86% seen once. Input material: peripheral blood. These receptors were taken from a woman aged 45 to 65 with acute or convalescent COVID-19.

V gene TRBV7-6 combines with J gene TRBJ2-7; possibly TRBD2 for D (6 bases). This CDR3 has 12 residues. The germline CDR1 and CDR2 sequences are SGHVS and FNYEAQ. Trimming shortened V by 2 bases and J by 7 bases, and 9 bases separated the two germline ends. CDR3 amino acids: CASSLRGLEQYF. For the CDR3, the DNA is TGTGCCAGCAGCTTAAGGGGACTGGAGCAGTACTTC.

The V and J genes are TRBV11-1 and TRBJ2-7; tentative D call: TRBD2 (5 bases). Germline V lookup: CDR1 SGHAT, CDR2 FQDESV (reference sequence). V lost 4 bases and J lost 4, with 8 bases in between. This CDR3 contains 12 residues. Written as DNA, the CDR3 is TGTGCCAGCAGCTCCGGACTTTACGAGCAGTACTTC. It yields the protein CASSSGLYEQYF.

This CDR3 reads CASSLSGGASGANVLTF. DNA for the CDR3: TGTGCCAGCAGCTTAAGCGGGGGGGCCTCTGGGGCCAACGTCCTGACTTTC. J is TRBJ2-6 and V is TRBV7-6; TRBD2 agrees at 10 bases. The CDR3 consists of 17 residues. Germline V gene lookup returns CDR1 SGHVS and CDR2 FNYEAQ. V lost 2 bases to trimming and J lost 0 bases; unmatched junction nucleotides: 1.

This clone is a singleton in its sample. This chain uses TRBV7-9 with TRBJ2-3; the D gene is possibly TRBD1 (6 bases). The CDR3 runs to 13 residues. CDR1 and CDR2 (germline): SEHNR, FQNEAQ (reference sequence). V shed 0 bases and J shed 10 bases, with 11 bases lying between them. This chain's CDR3 is CASSLALGAAQYF. The CDR3 DNA follows: TGTGCCAGCAGCTTAGCGTTGGGGGCGGCGCAGTATTTT.

This clone came up once. The V call is TRBV3-1 (or the pseudogene TRBV3-2), the J call TRBJ2-3; D possibly corresponds to TRBD2 (7 bases). V lost 4 bases and J lost 2, with 13 bases in between. The germline V gene has CDR1 LGHDT and CDR2 YNNKEL (reference sequence). The CDR3 spans 15 residues. The CDR3 loop reads CASSPSGGFTDTQYF. The CDR3, as DNA: TGTGCCAGCAGCCCTTCGGGGGGCTTCACAGATACGCAGTATTTT.

V and J are TRBV19 and TRBJ2-2; 12 bases match TRBD2. J was trimmed by 8 bases and V by 3 bases; bases with no gene match: 7. This CDR3 has 16 residues. CDR1 is LNHDA and CDR2 is SQIVND in the germline V gene (reference sequence). The DNA of the CDR3 is TGTGCCAGTAGTATTGCCCCGGGACTAGCGGGTGGGGAGCTGTTTTTT. Protein product: CASSIAPGLAGGELFF.

The count of this clone is one. The V gene is TRBV4-3, the J gene TRBJ2-7; 8 bases are shared with TRBD2. The V and J ends lost 1 base and 6 bases, in that order; junction bases with no gene match: 14. Germline CDR1 is LGHNA and CDR2 is YSLEER. This CDR3 comprises 17 residues. CDR3 loop: CASSQGIGEREGGEQYF. As DNA, the CDR3 is TGCGCCAGCAGCCAAGGCATAGGGGAACGGGAGGGAGGCGAGCAGTACTTC.

This chain connects TRBV6-1 to TRBJ2-3; no definite D call. V lost 2 bases to trimming and J lost 6 bases, with 6 bases between them. This CDR3 has 12 amino acids. CDR1 is MNHNS, CDR2 SASEGT, per germline. CDR3 in amino acids: CASSESFDTQYF. CDR3 bases: TGTGCCAGCAGTGAATCGTTTGATACGCAGTATTTT.

This chain connects TRBV10-3 to TRBJ1-1; 8 bases match TRBD1. The CDR3 has 15 amino acids. V lost 6 bases to trimming and J lost 1 base; unmatched junction nucleotides: 7. CDR1 is ENHRY and CDR2 is SYGVKD in the germline V gene. The CDR3 here is CAIRGSGTGNTEAFF. DNA of the CDR3: TGTGCCATCAGGGGATCCGGGACAGGGAACACTGAAGCTTTCTTT.

There are a few counts of this clone. This chain links TRBV19 with TRBJ1-5, with 7 bases lining up with TRBD1. This CDR3 is 14 amino acids long. V lost 5 bases, J lost 6 bases, and 7 bases stayed unmatched. Germline lookup yields CDR1 LNHDA and CDR2 SQIVND (reference sequence). CDR3 sequence (DNA): TGTGCCAGTAGTCAAAACAGGGGTGGTCAGCCCCAGCATTTT. It encodes CASSQNRGGQPQHF.

The table lists this clone with a count of one. The J gene is TRBJ2-5, the V gene TRBV9; 15 bases are shared with TRBD2. The CDR3 consists of 15 residues. J gave up 5 bases and V 4 bases, and 3 bases lay outside the gene matches. Germline assignment: CDR1 SGDLS and CDR2 YYNGEE. The CDR3 bases are TGTGCCAGCAGCATAGGGACTAGCGGGAGGGAGACCCAGTACTTC. Protein sequence: CASSIGTSGRETQYF.

This chain connects TRBV19 to TRBJ2-1; D is perhaps TRBD2 (7 bases). V lost 8 bases, J lost 3 bases, and 14 bases lay in between. Per the germline V gene, CDR1 is LNHDA and CDR2 is SQIVND (reference sequence). The CDR3 runs to 14 residues. CDR3 nucleotides: TGTGCCAGTGATGGGGGGGACATCTACAATGAGCAGTTCTTC. Protein sequence: CASDGGDIYNEQFF.

The gene calls are TRBV2 and TRBJ2-1, with unresolved D. V was shortened by 4 bases and J by 9 bases, with 10 bases between the two germline ends. Germline V lookup: CDR1 SNHLY, CDR2 FYNNEI. This CDR3 comprises 12 residues. The CDR3 DNA sequence: TGTGCCAGCAGTGTATACCCGGGTGAGCAGTTCTTC. This sequence encodes CASSVYPGEQFF.

The rearrangement joins TRBV7-9 to TRBJ2-3, with a possible D match to TRBD1 (5 bases). CDR3 length: 15 residues. Germline V gene lookup returns CDR1 SEHNR and CDR2 FQNEAQ (reference sequence). Trimming shortened V by 1 base and J by 4 bases, and 12 bases separated the two germline ends. For the CDR3, the DNA is TGTGCCAGCAGCTTAGAGCTCTTAGGGGCAGATACGCAGTATTTT. Translated, it gives CASSLELLGADTQYF.

The V call is TRBV11-2, the J call TRBJ1-2, with D tentatively TRBD1 (5 bases). The CDR3 totals 14 residues. CDR1 SGHAT and CDR2 FQNNGV come from the germline V gene. Trimming removed 5 bases from V and 0 bases from J, with 10 bases in between. The CDR3 is CASSARVANYGYTF. The CDR3, as DNA: TGTGCCAGCAGCGCCAGGGTTGCTAACTATGGCTACACCTTC.

The chain combines TRBV5-6 with TRBJ2-1; 13 nucleotides agree with TRBD2. The germline V gene encodes CDR1 SGHDT and CDR2 YYEEEE. CDR3 size: 15 residues. V dropped 2 bases and J dropped 9; count of bases not matched to a gene: 5. CDR3 nucleotide sequence: TGTGCCAGCAGCTTAGGACTAGCGGGAGAAATTGAGCAGTTCTTC. Translating it yields CASSLGLAGEIEQFF. Full variable domain (remainder filled in from reference TRBV5-6 and TRBJ2-1): DAGVTQSPTHLIKTRGQQVTLRCSPKSGHDTVSWYQQALGQGPQFIFQYYEEEERQRGNFPDRFSGHQFPNYSSELNVNALLLGDSALYLCASSLGLAGEIEQFFGPGTRLTVL.

With respect to this clone: The same CDR3 is also encoded by other DNA sequences in this sample. The chain combines TRBV21-1 with TRBJ2-2; the table calls TRBD1, which could not be checked here. TRBV21-1 is a recognized pseudogene. CDR3 size: 20 residues. CDR3 in DNA: TGTGCCAGCAGCAAAAAGAGACGGCCAGGCAGGGGGCATGGGACCGGGGAGCTGTTTTTT. Translating gives CASSKKRRPGRGHGTGELFF.

The chain uses TRBV4-3 and TRBJ1-1; TRBD1 matches 9 bases. CDR1 is LGHNA, CDR2 YSLEER, per germline. J was trimmed by 5 bases and V by 3 bases; bases with no gene match: 13. The CDR3 is made up of 17 amino acids. The CDR3: CASSQIPDRGQGTEAFF. The CDR3 DNA is TGCGCCAGCAGCCAGATCCCGGACAGGGGTCAGGGAACTGAAGCTTTCTTT.

This clone turned up a few times. The V call is TRBV5-1, the J call TRBJ1-1, with a tentative D call TRBD1 (5 bases). Germline V lookup: CDR1 SGHRS, CDR2 YFSETQ. The CDR3 runs 15 residues. V gave up 1 base and J gave up 1 base, with 11 bases separating them. For the CDR3, the DNA is TGCGCCAGCAGCTTGCGCTCAGGGAAGAACACTGAAGCTTTCTTT. It codes for CASSLRSGKNTEAFF. The full variable domain, rest sourced from reference TRBV5-1 and TRBJ1-1, is KAGVTQTPRYLIKTRGQQVTLSCSPISGHRSVSWYQQTPGQGLQFLFEYFSETQRNKGNFPGRFSGRQFSNSRSEMNVSTLELGDSALYLCASSLRSGKNTEAFFGQGTRLTVV.

A single count supports this clone. The genes are TRBV6-5 and TRBJ1-1; D unclear. The CDR3 is 13 residues long. V was cut by 0 bases and J by 5 bases, with 7 bases left in between. Germline V gene data show CDR1 as MNHEY and CDR2 as SVGAGI. The CDR3 protein is CASSYSTETEAFF. In DNA form, the CDR3 reads TGTGCCAGCAGTTACTCGACTGAGACTGAAGCTTTCTTT.

The CDR3 DNA sequence: TGTGCCAGCAGCTCGGACATTTGGACAGATACGCAGTATTTT. Encoded protein: CASSSDIWTDTQYF. The V gene is TRBV7-9, the J gene TRBJ2-3, with TRBD1 as a possible D gene (5 bases). Between the trimmed V and J ends, which lost 4 bases and 3 bases, there was a span of 11 bases. The CDR3 has 14 amino acids. The germline V gene encodes CDR1 SEHNR and CDR2 FQNEAQ (reference sequence).

The gene calls are TRBV2 and TRBJ1-6, with 7 positions matching TRBD1. Unmatched junction bases numbered 3, after V lost 7 bases and J lost 0 bases. The CDR3 runs to 15 residues. In germline, CDR1 is SNHLY, CDR2 FYNNEI. The CDR3 protein is CASNRDSSYNSPLHF. DNA for the CDR3: TGTGCCAGCAATAGGGACAGCTCCTATAATTCACCCCTCCACTTT.

The chain links TRBV19 to TRBJ2-5; 7 nucleotides match TRBD2. Trimming took 7 bases from V and 4 from J; bases not matched to a gene: 9. There are 14 residues in the CDR3. CDR1 and CDR2 from the germline V gene are LNHDA and SQIVND (reference sequence). This CDR3 reads CASIGEGLGETQYF. The CDR3 DNA follows: TGTGCCAGTATCGGGGAGGGGCTTGGAGAGACCCAGTACTTC.